The 5 T cell receptor beta chains presented below share a single source sample, sequenced in a study of lymphopenia after photon versus proton radiotherapy. Some clones are missing from TCRdb's copy, which holds only in-frame ones; the method was immunoSEQ multiplex PCR. The sample consists of 60,000 to 75,000 clones, around 87% of them appearing once. Sequencing was performed on peripheral blood, taken from a patient treated with photon-based radiotherapy. The source of these receptors is a man aged 35 to 55 with gastric cancer.

This clone was observed a handful of times. CDR3 sequence (DNA): TGTGCCTGGAGTGTACTCCGGACCGGGGAGCTGTTTTTT. Amino acids: CAWSVLRTGELFF. The chain links TRBV30 to TRBJ2-2; unclear D gene. The CDR3 contains 13 residues. Trimming removed 0 bases at V and 5 bases at J, with 7 bases between. Germline loops: CDR1 GTSNPN, CDR2 SVGIG (reference sequence).

This chain links TRBV6-5 with TRBJ1-6; D is undetermined. Germline lookup yields CDR1 MNHEY and CDR2 SVGAGI. V shed 2 bases and J shed 6 bases, with 8 bases lying between them. CDR3 length equals 14 residues. CDR3: CASSYVGINSPLHF. The CDR3 coding sequence is TGTGCCAGCAGTTACGTCGGGATTAATTCACCCCTCCACTTT.

The chain recombines TRBV6-5 with TRBJ1-2, with 10 bases matching TRBD1. Trimming at V came to 6 bases and at J to 4 bases, leaving 5 bases not matched to a gene. The CDR3 is made up of 14 amino acids. CDR1 MNHEY and CDR2 SVGAGI come from the germline V gene. The CDR3 is CASSAGQGGYGYTF. CDR3 sequence (DNA): TGTGCCAGCAGCGCAGGACAGGGGGGCTATGGCTACACCTTC.

J is TRBJ1-2 and V is TRBV27; tentative D call: TRBD1 (6 bases). Trimming pared 8 bases from V and 4 bases from J, leaving 20 bases between. The CDR3 totals 15 residues. Germline V gene sequence: CDR1 MNHEY, CDR2 SMNVEV (reference sequence). DNA for the CDR3: TGTGCCAGCGGAGACCGGGACACTCGGGTCTATGGCTACACCTTC. Translating it yields CASGDRDTRVYGYTF.

The V call is TRBV5-4, the J call TRBJ1-2, with unresolved D. The ends were cut back, 4 bases at V and 7 bases at J, with 20 bases in the middle. CDR1 and CDR2 (germline): SGHNT, YYREEE (reference sequence). The CDR3 has 15 residues. The CDR3 protein is CASSPPAGYEVGYTF. The DNA for the CDR3 is TGTGCCAGCAGCCCCCCAGCGGGGTACGAGGTTGGCTACACCTTC. The complete variable domain, with remaining parts taken from reference TRBV5-4 and TRBJ1-2, reads ETGVTQSPTHLIKTRGQQVTLRCSSQSGHNTVSWYQQALGQGPQFIFQYYREEENGRGNFPPRFSGLQFPNYSSELNVNALELDDSALYLCASSPPAGYEVGYTFGSGTRLTVV.